Presented here are 2 T cell receptor beta chains from one specimen sequenced in a study of T-cell reconstitution after alpha-beta-depleted transplantation in children. Library preparation (for TCRbeta) was performed with unique molecular identifiers. TCRdb itself ran the PCR reads through MiXCR, one entry per CDR3 protein. The data contain 440,000 or so distinct CDR3 sequences, roughly two fifths of them singletons. The specimen was PBMCs, collected before TCRalphabeta/CD19-depleted stem cell transplant. Source of these receptors: a girl aged 2 to 9 with aplastic anemia, due to receive a stem cell transplant.

This clonotype appeared many times. This chain connects TRBV5-1 to TRBJ2-5; D is uncertain. Germline-derived CDR1 and CDR2 are SGHRS and YFSETQ. With 4 bases removed from V and 0 bases from J, the gap between germline ends came to 7 bases. The length of the CDR3 is 13 residues. CDR3 sequence: CASSHDYQETQYF. The CDR3 coding sequence is TGCGCCAGCAGCCATGACTACCAAGAGACCCAGTACTTC.

CDR3 sequence reads: CASSPGAVNSGEQYF. CDR3 in DNA: TGTGCCAGCAGCCCCGGGGCGGTCAATTCGGGCGAGCAGTACTTC. The chain links TRBV4-2 to TRBJ2-7, with D perhaps matching TRBD1 or TRBD2 (5 bases each). The germline V gene encodes CDR1 LGHNA and CDR2 YNFKEQ. The CDR3 extends over 15 amino acids. The V gene lost 4 bases and the J gene lost 6 bases, with 19 bases spanning the gap.